Listed below are T cell receptor beta chains from one sample, sequenced in a study of regulatory T cells in long-lasting Graves disease. TCRdb reprocessed the multiplex PCR reads with MiXCR, giving one entry per CDR3 protein. The sample contains about 330,000 distinct CDR3 sequences, around 15% of which appear only once. The same sample was also studied in work on T cells in Graves' hyperthyroidism and ophthalmopathy.

Sequencing used peripheral blood mononuclear cells (PBMCs), obtained at new diagnosis, from a patient treated with antithyroid drugs. The receptors here all came from a young woman with Graves disease. CDR3s include the opening cysteine and the closing phenylalanine or tryptophan. Each record gives: V gene, CDR3 length, D gene, J gene, clone size, CDR3 protein, CDR3 DNA. The D gene is left open where the match is weak. Some rows mark clone size as missing; the rest say once, few, many or name a class of expanded clone.

TRBV5-1	17	TRBD2	TRBJ2-3	many	CASRPGLAGVKTDTQYF	TGCGCCAGCAGGCCAGGACTAGCGGGAGTCAAAACAGATACGCAGTATTTT
TRBV20-1	17	-	TRBJ2-7	many	CSARRFGAGGVPYEQYF	TGCAGTGCTAGAAGATTTGGGGCAGGCGGTGTCCCCTACGAGCAGTACTTC
TRBV6-1	14	-	TRBJ1-2	-	CASEKQGANYGYTF	TGTGCCAGCGAGAAACAGGGAGCTAACTATGGCTACACCTTC
TRBV7-9	15	TRBD1	TRBJ2-2	few	CASSSGQGSTGELFF	TGTGCCAGCAGTTCGGGACAGGGAAGCACCGGGGAGCTGTTTTTT
TRBV6-1	13	TRBD2	TRBJ2-7	-	CASGTSEAYEQYF	TGTGCCAGCGGGACTAGCGAGGCCTACGAGCAGTACTTC
TRBV20-1	15	-	TRBJ2-3	few	CSAREGGTRVDTQYF	TGCAGTGCCAGGGAAGGGGGAACCCGGGTAGATACGCAGTATTTT
TRBV7-2	15	-	TRBJ2-7	many	CASSARGSWASEQYF	TGTGCCAGCAGTGCTCGGGGGAGTTGGGCATCCGAGCAGTACTTC
TRBV11-1	13	-	TRBJ2-1	many	CASSLHRLHEQFF	TGTGCCAGCAGCTTACACAGGCTTCATGAGCAGTTCTTC
TRBV5-4	16	-	TRBJ1-4	-	CASSLGGTILNEKLFF	TGTGCCAGCAGCTTGGGAGGGACCATCTTAAATGAAAAACTGTTTTTT
TRBV5-1	13	TRBD1	TRBJ1-4	few	CASSTGQGEKLFF	TGCGCCAGCAGCACTGGACAGGGGGAAAAACTGTTTTTT
TRBV30	14	-	TRBJ2-7	many	CAWTSDRRSYEQYF	TGTGCCTGGACATCAGACAGGCGATCATACGAGCAGTACTTC
TRBV7-9	13	-	TRBJ2-5	few	CASSPSVAETQYF	TGTGCCAGCAGCCCTAGCGTGGCAGAGACCCAGTACTTC
TRBV10-3	15	TRBD1	TRBJ2-7	few	CAISVGTGRLGEQYF	TGTGCCATCAGTGTCGGGACAGGGAGATTGGGCGAGCAGTACTTC
TRBV7-3	17	TRBD2	TRBJ2-1	many	CASSLRGGDYGYNEQFF	TGTGCCAGCAGCTTACGGGGGGGGGACTACGGCTACAATGAGCAGTTCTTC
TRBV5-1	14	TRBD2	TRBJ2-5	few	CASSHPGGQETQYF	TGCGCCAGCAGCCACCCGGGGGGACAAGAGACCCAGTACTTC
TRBV12-5	15	-	TRBJ2-5	few	CASGLALGPKETQYF	TGTGCTAGTGGTTTGGCCCTGGGACCAAAAGAGACCCAGTACTTC
TRBV20-1	13	-	TRBJ2-5	many	CSARRDYQETQYF	TGCAGTGCTCGCCGGGACTACCAAGAGACCCAGTACTTC
TRBV12-3/TRBV12-4	15	TRBD1	TRBJ2-7	many	CASSLPPGQGYEQYF	TGTGCCAGCAGTTTACCTCCGGGACAGGGCTACGAGCAGTACTTC
TRBV7-6	17	-	TRBJ2-2	-	CASSLAGEGANTGELFF	TGTGCCAGCAGCTTAGCGGGCGAGGGGGCGAACACCGGGGAGCTGTTTTTT
TRBV30	12	-	TRBJ1-1	many	CAWSVQEGASLF	TGTGCCTGGAGTGTACAAGAGGGCGCCTCACTTTTT
TRBV2	15	TRBD2	TRBJ2-3	many	CASRLQGGDTDTQYF	TGTGCCAGCAGACTCCAGGGAGGGGACACAGATACGCAGTATTTT
TRBV28	15	TRBD1	TRBJ2-3	many	CASRSGQGASDTQYF	TGTGCCAGCAGGTCCGGACAGGGGGCGTCAGATACGCAGTATTTT
TRBV28	15	-	TRBJ1-6	many	CASSLVQGRRSPLHF	TGTGCCAGCAGTTTGGTCCAGGGCAGGCGCTCACCCCTCCACTTT
TRBV6-1	13	-	TRBJ1-6	few	CATGTSINSPLHF	TGTGCTACAGGAACCTCAATTAATTCACCCCTCCACTTT
TRBV7-2	14	-	TRBJ2-7	-	CASSFQGGHYEQYF	TGTGCCAGCAGCTTCCAGGGTGGCCACTACGAGCAGTACTTC
TRBV5-6	16	TRBD1	TRBJ2-2	many	CASSPDRGRYTGELFF	TGTGCCAGCAGCCCTGACAGGGGGCGGTATACCGGGGAGCTGTTTTTT